The present TCR beta chain was sequenced within a study of T cell repertoires in cytomegalovirus infection. Study-wide results and caveats: What dominated the ex vivo response were HLA-C-restricted CMV-specific TCR beta clonotypes. Pooled public TCR beta family frequency picked out CMV carriers with the relevant HLA.

About this clonotype: Its matching antigen is unknown.

Germline V gene data show CDR1 as MNHEY and CDR2 as SMNVEV (reference sequence). The CDR3 spans 16 residues. With V trimmed by 4 bases and J by 5 bases, 8 bases remained unmatched. TCRdb fed the reads into MiXCR, producing one record per CDR3 protein. There are 700,000 to 850,000 distinct CDR3 sequences in the sample; 32% occur only once, and 12% lies in the top ten. The sample in question was cultured CD8+ T cells from PBMCs, obtained from culture after CMV antigen stimulation. The V gene is TRBV27, the J gene TRBJ2-2, with TRBD1 matching over 9 bases. This clonotype originated in a human donor in good health (CMV status not recorded). Some clones in this sample may be carry-over from other donors' samples. Here the CDR3 reads CASSSTDRGWTGELFF. Here the CDR3 DNA reads TGTGCCAGCAGTTCAACGGACAGGGGTTGGACCGGGGAGCTGTTTTTT.